The clone carrying this TCR beta chain occurred a few times. Its antigen is still unknown. Sample-barcoded 5' priming and a J-beta primer mix drove a second PCR of about 6 to 12 cycles. One entry per CDR3 protein results from TCRdb running MiXCR on the 5' RACE reads. The sample shows 750,000 to 950,000 distinct CDR3 sequences, around 29% of them seen only once. This record belongs to a study of blood T cells in healthy people across ages. Whole-study findings and limits: TCR beta diversity, measured per million T cells, fell in a roughly linear way with age.

These data were likewise used in another study, on T cells of mothers and their children. That investigation notes: Study donors consisted of three healthy Caucasian mothers and their six children.

Sequenced: blood. This clonotype was obtained from a woman aged 40 to 55 in good health.

The CDR3 sequence is CASSLSGWAQPQHF. The CDR3 DNA sequence: TGTGCCAGCAGTTTATCAGGATGGGCTCAGCCCCAGCATTTT. The rearrangement uses TRBV27 and TRBJ1-5, with D unresolved. There are 14 residues in the CDR3. From germline, CDR1 is MNHEY and CDR2 SMNVEV (reference sequence). Trimming took off 0 bases at V and 6 bases at J, with 9 bases between the two ends.